These 30 T cell receptor beta chains were all obtained from the same sample, sequenced in a study of blood T cells in healthy people across ages. For the second PCR, which ran for roughly 7 to 11 cycles, a sample-barcoded 5' primer and a J-beta primer mix were used. MiXCR was run by TCRdb on the 5' RACE reads, yielding one entry per CDR3 protein. In the table there are 550,000 to 750,000 distinct CDR3 sequences, 20% to 25% of which are singletons. Sequencing input: blood. The receptors were gathered from a man between 65 and 85 years old in good health.

This clonotype was observed at least ten times. Written as DNA, the CDR3 is TGCAGTGCCAGGGACAGATATTCCTACGAGCAGTACTTC. Translated: CSARDRYSYEQYF. V and J are TRBV20-1 and TRBJ2-7; TRBD1 aligns across 7 bases. The CDR3 is 13 amino acids. Germline CDR1 DFQATT, CDR2 SNEGSKA (reference sequence). V was pared by 6 bases and J by 1 base, with 6 bases of the junction left unmatched.

V gene TRBV15 combines with J gene TRBJ2-5; TRBD2 might be the D (6 bases). TRBJ2-1 matches the DNA end more closely, so the J call is doubtful. This CDR3 comprises 15 residues. Germline-derived CDR1 and CDR2 are LNHNV and YYDKDF (reference sequence). CDR3 in amino acids: CATSRVTGVENEQFF. The CDR3 DNA is TGTGCCACCAGCAGAGTTACGGGGGTGGAAAATGAGCAGTTCTTC.

With regard to this clonotype: A much larger clonotype is one base distant, so this may be a read error. The CDR3 spells CAGSEGGWTGELFF. The DNA for the CDR3 is TGTGCCGGCAGTGAGGGGGGCTGGACCGGGGAGCTGTTTTTT. The chain couples TRBV25-1 to TRBJ2-2, with D possibly being TRBD1 or TRBD2 (6 bases each). Germline V gives CDR1 MGHDK, CDR2 SYGVNS. This CDR3 is built from 14 residues.

This clonotype came up a few times. V usage is TRBV4-1 and J usage is TRBJ2-5; 10 bases agree with TRBD2. TRBJ2-1 matches the DNA end more closely, so the J call is doubtful. CDR1 and CDR2 (germline): MGHRA, YSYEKL. The CDR3 covers 16 residues. This CDR3 is CASSQTSGILPNEQFF. In DNA form, the CDR3 reads TGCGCCAGCAGCCAAACTAGCGGGATTCTACCTAATGAGCAGTTCTTC.

A note on this clonotype: Germline and junction disagree at one end, which may indicate a read error. V is TRBV7-9 and J is TRBJ2-7; D gene ambiguous. Per the germline V gene, CDR1 is SEHNR and CDR2 is FQNEAQ (reference sequence). The CDR3 covers 12 residues. The CDR3 sequence: CASSLRYYEWNF. The DNA for the CDR3 is TGTGCCAGCAGCTTGAGGTACTACGAGTGGAACTTC.

The rearrangement links TRBV5-1 to TRBJ1-4, with D unresolved. Germline loops: CDR1 SGHRS, CDR2 YFSETQ. This CDR3 region has 13 residues. Trimming took 4 bases from V and 7 from J, leaving 11 bases between them. The CDR3 DNA reads as TGCGCCAGCAGCCAAGACTGGGCTGAAAAACTGTTTTTT. Amino acid sequence: CASSQDWAEKLFF.

This clonotype was found once. One end of the junction fails to match germline, which may point to a read error. The gene calls are TRBV6-5 and TRBJ2-1; TRBD2 might be the D (5 bases). Germline V gene sequence: CDR1 MNHEY, CDR2 SVGAGI. This CDR3 spans 13 amino acids. The CDR3 spells CTSSYSSLSEQFF. In DNA, the CDR3 is TGTACCAGCAGTTACTCTAGCCTGAGTGAGCAGTTCTTC.

In this sample, this clonotype turned up a few times. The rearrangement joins TRBV5-1 to TRBJ2-5; 7 nucleotides align to TRBD2. V was clipped by 3 bases and J by 4 bases; unmatched bases: 9. This CDR3 has 15 amino acids. CDR1 and CDR2 (germline): SGHRS, YFSETQ. CDR3 loop: CASSSTSLAGETQYF. The CDR3 bases are TGCGCCAGCAGCTCCACTTCCTTAGCGGGAGAGACCCAGTACTTC. Variable domain in full (rest from reference TRBV5-1 and TRBJ2-5): KAGVTQTPRYLIKTRGQQVTLSCSPISGHRSVSWYQQTPGQGLQFLFEYFSETQRNKGNFPGRFSGRQFSNSRSEMNVSTLELGDSALYLCASSSTSLAGETQYFGPGTRLLVL.

This clonotype was picked up a small number of times. The J gene is TRBJ2-2, the V gene TRBV10-3; TRBD2 matches 7 bases. V gave up 6 bases and J gave up 0 bases; unmatched junction bases: 1. Germline V CDR1 and CDR2: ENHRY, SYGVKD. The CDR3 runs 14 residues. The CDR3 sequence: CAIRGTTNTGELFF. CDR3 coding DNA: TGTGCCATCAGAGGGACTACGAACACCGGGGAGCTGTTTTTT.

The chain is built from TRBV20-1 and TRBJ2-1; perhaps D is TRBD1 or TRBD2 (5 bases each). The CDR3 runs to 14 residues. V was cut by 3 bases and J by 5 bases, with 14 bases left in between. CDR1 and CDR2 (germline): DFQATT, SNEGSKA (reference sequence). The CDR3 sequence: CSASLRDHHNEQFF. DNA for the CDR3: TGCAGTGCTAGCCTCCGGGACCACCACAATGAGCAGTTCTTC.

The chain carries TRBV19 and TRBJ2-2; TRBD2 aligns across 9 bases. This CDR3 contains 18 residues. The germline CDR1 and CDR2 sequences are LNHDA and SQIVND (reference sequence). After removal of 9 bases from V and 3 bases from J, the junction contained 17 bases not matched to a gene. CDR3: CASLRLAALSGHTGELFF. As DNA, the CDR3 is TGTGCCAGCCTCCGACTAGCGGCTTTAAGCGGACACACCGGGGAGCTGTTTTTT. The full variable domain, its missing parts supplied by reference TRBV19 and TRBJ2-2, is DGGITQSPKYLFRKEGQNVTLSCEQNLNHDAMYWYRQDPGQGLRLIYYSQIVNDFQKGDIAEGYSVSREKKESFPLTVTSAQKNPTAFYLCASLRLAALSGHTGELFFGEGSRLTVL.

V is TRBV30 and J is TRBJ2-7; D may match TRBD1 or TRBD2 (5 bases each). The CDR3 runs to 13 residues. The ends were cut back, 6 bases at V and 1 base at J, with 13 bases in the middle. Germline V gene lookup returns CDR1 GTSNPN and CDR2 SVGIG (reference sequence). The CDR3 protein is CACLRDGSYEQYF. The DNA of the CDR3 is TGTGCCTGTCTCCGGGACGGTTCCTACGAGCAGTACTTC.

In this sample, this clonotype turned up many times. The chain couples TRBV5-6 to TRBJ2-7, with TRBD1 as a possible D gene (7 bases). V was trimmed by 2 bases and J by 3 bases, leaving 12 bases between them. Germline V gene lookup returns CDR1 SGHDT and CDR2 YYEEEE. The CDR3 totals 14 residues. The CDR3 nucleotides are TGTGCCAGCAGCTTACGACAGGGAGGCTACGAGCAGTACTTC. This translates into CASSLRQGGYEQYF.

The rearrangement uses TRBV20-1 and TRBJ2-3; D remains ambiguous. V lost 5 bases and J 0 bases, leaving 15 bases between the germline ends. Germline V gene lookup returns CDR1 DFQATT and CDR2 SNEGSKA (reference sequence). This CDR3 comprises 15 residues. CDR3 nucleotide sequence: TGCAGTGCTCAAGGGCTCGCCAGCAGCACAGATACGCAGTATTTT. The encoded protein is CSAQGLASSTDTQYF.

The rearrangement uses TRBV9 and TRBJ2-3, with 7 nucleotides matching TRBD2. V was pared by 3 bases and J by 5 bases, with 6 bases of the junction left unmatched. The CDR3 length is 14 residues. Germline CDR1 and CDR2: SGDLS and YYNGEE. The CDR3, as DNA: TGTGCCAGCAGCGCGAGCGGGATAGAAGATACGCAGTATTTT. It specifies CASSASGIEDTQYF.

Note on this clonotype: The CDR3 end shows no conserved phenylalanine or tryptophan, and so a read error is likely. The chain employs TRBV13 and TRBJ2-4, with unresolved D. Looked up from germline, CDR1 is PRHDT and CDR2 is FYEKMQ (reference sequence). The V end was cut by 5 bases, the J end by 0 bases, with 8 bases between. This CDR3 comprises 14 residues. CDR3 coding DNA: TGTGCCAGCAGCGTGAGACTAGCCAAAAACATTCAGTACCTC. Amino acids: CASSVRLAKNIQYL.

This clonotype has more than one count but fewer than ten. Compared with germline, one end of the junction differs, possibly owing to a read error. The V call is TRBV7-9, the J call TRBJ1-5, with D unclear. The CDR3 has 18 amino acids. Germline V gives CDR1 SEHNR, CDR2 FQNEAQ (reference sequence). The CDR3 protein is CAGSLATLSEKTNQPQHF. The CDR3 DNA follows: TGTGCCGGCAGCTTAGCAACGCTCTCAGAAAAAACTAATCAGCCCCAGCATTTT.

The CDR3 DNA is TGTGCCAGCAGTTACGGGGATTATGGCCCTGAAGCTTTCTTT. This encodes CASSYGDYGPEAFF. The V call is TRBV6-2 or TRBV6-3, the J call TRBJ1-1, with D hard to call. Germline values: CDR1 MNHEY, CDR2 SVGEGT. Trimming removed 2 bases at V and 6 bases at J, with 13 bases between. The CDR3 length is 14 residues.

This chain joins TRBV6-5 and TRBJ2-5, with a possible D match to TRBD1 (5 bases). The V and J ends lost 2 bases and 4 bases respectively, with 8 bases between them. This CDR3 spans 13 amino acids. Germline V gene lookup returns CDR1 MNHEY and CDR2 SVGAGI. The DNA of the CDR3 is TGTGCCAGCAGTTACGGGGCCCTAGAGACCCAGTACTTC. Encoded protein: CASSYGALETQYF.

This rearrangement joins TRBV7-9 to TRBJ2-1; TRBD2 matches 14 bases. Germline CDR1 and CDR2: SEHNR and FQNEAQ (reference sequence). This CDR3 region has 17 residues. V lost 6 bases to trimming and J lost 1 base; unmatched junction nucleotides: 5. This CDR3 reads CASREGTSGSSYNEQFF. In nucleotides, the CDR3 is TGTGCCAGCAGAGAAGGGACTAGCGGGAGTTCCTACAATGAGCAGTTCTTC.

The chain carries TRBV5-5 and TRBJ2-5; D is uncertain. The V gene lost 2 bases and the J gene lost 0 bases, with 8 bases spanning the gap. Per germline, CDR1 SGHKS and CDR2 YYEKEE (reference sequence). The CDR3 contains 14 residues. The CDR3, as DNA: TGTGCCAGCAGCTTTCTGGGGTACCAAGAGACCCAGTACTTC. It specifies CASSFLGYQETQYF.

This clonotype came up a few times. The chain is built from TRBV25-1 and TRBJ2-1, with 8 bases fitting TRBD1. Germline V gene data show CDR1 as MGHDK and CDR2 as SYGVNS. The CDR3 has 18 residues. Losses at the gene ends were 2 bases for V and 2 bases for J; bases not matched to a gene: 11. The CDR3 spells CASSEPRGTGKTYNEQFF. CDR3 coding DNA: TGTGCCAGCAGTGAACCACGGGGGACAGGTAAGACCTACAATGAGCAGTTCTTC.

The V call is TRBV3-1, the J call TRBJ2-2; tentative D call: TRBD1 (6 bases). The V gene lost 1 base and the J gene lost 7 bases, with 10 bases spanning the gap. Germline CDR1 is LGHDT and CDR2 is YNNKEL (reference sequence). The CDR3 is 14 residues long. The CDR3 sequence: CASSQGQAIGELFF. The CDR3, as DNA: TGTGCCAGCAGCCAAGGACAGGCGATCGGGGAGCTGTTTTTT.

The chain combines TRBV6-5 with TRBJ1-1; D uncertain. The CDR3 is 15 residues long. The V gene's germline CDR1 is MNHEY and CDR2 SVGAGI. V was trimmed by 4 bases and J by 3 bases, leaving 15 bases between them. CDR3 amino acids: CASSLRARSDTEAFF. As DNA, the CDR3 is TGTGCCAGCAGTTTGCGGGCCCGGAGTGACACTGAAGCTTTCTTT.

The J gene is TRBJ2-1, the V gene TRBV14, with 9 bases aligning to TRBD2. Germline CDR1 reads SGHDN; CDR2 reads FVKESK. Trimming removed 0 bases from V and 4 bases from J; junction bases left unmatched: 7. This CDR3 comprises 17 residues. The CDR3 here is CASSQEGSGGAYNEQFF. DNA of the CDR3: TGTGCCAGCAGCCAAGAGGGTAGCGGGGGAGCTTACAATGAGCAGTTCTTC.

This clonotype has more than one count but fewer than ten. The chain is built from TRBV9 and TRBJ2-1; D is unclear. The CDR3 consists of 16 residues. Germline CDR1 and CDR2: SGDLS and YYNGEE. Trimming left V 2 bases short and J 0 bases short, with 12 bases between. The CDR3 is CASSVTDSVSYNEQFF. CDR3 DNA: TGTGCCAGCAGCGTTACCGACTCAGTCTCCTACAATGAGCAGTTCTTC.

This clonotype was seen more than once but under ten times. The J gene is TRBJ2-2, the V gene TRBV4-2; the match to TRBD1 covers 9 bases. Germline V gene sequence: CDR1 LGHNA, CDR2 YNFKEQ. V lost 5 bases, J lost 1 base, and 14 bases stayed unmatched. The CDR3 covers 19 residues. The CDR3: CASSTPGQGTGGNTGELFF. CDR3 DNA sequence: TGTGCCAGCAGCACACCGGGACAGGGAACGGGGGGGAACACCGGGGAGCTGTTTTTT.

Only a few counts were recorded for this clonotype. The chain carries TRBV10-3 and TRBJ2-6; D possibly uses TRBD1 or TRBD2 (5 bases each). The germline CDR1 and CDR2 sequences are ENHRY and SYGVKD. The CDR3 length is 16 residues. Trimming stripped 6 bases from V and 6 bases from J, with 18 bases between. DNA for the CDR3: TGTGCCATCAGGACCAACACAGGCCTAGCGGCCAACGTCCTGACTTTC. As protein: CAIRTNTGLAANVLTF.

The CDR3 DNA is TGCGCCAGCAGCCAGGACCTGCAAAATGAGCAGTTCTTC. It encodes CASSQDLQNEQFF. The chain joins TRBV5-1 to TRBJ2-5; no firm D call. TRBJ2-1 matches the DNA end more closely, so the J call is doubtful. This CDR3 comprises 13 residues. Germline assignment: CDR1 SGHRS and CDR2 YFSETQ.

V gene TRBV6-5 combines with J gene TRBJ2-3; D unresolved. Germline lookup yields CDR1 MNHEY and CDR2 SVGAGI. The CDR3 is made up of 14 amino acids. Trimming removed 0 bases from V and 5 bases from J, with 9 bases in between. CDR3: CASSYSRLGDTQYF. In DNA, the CDR3 is TGTGCCAGCAGTTACTCCCGGTTAGGAGATACGCAGTATTTT.